This T cell receptor beta chain was documented in a study of regulatory T cells in long-lasting Graves disease. The V and J ends lost 5 bases and 2 bases respectively, with 9 bases between them. This CDR3 spans 13 amino acids. Germline V gene data show CDR1 as MNHEY and CDR2 as SVGEGT. The authors built TCR beta libraries using iRepertoire HTBI primers and Arm-PCR of CDR3 regions. Via MiXCR, TCRdb re-called the multiplex PCR reads, giving one row per CDR3 protein. The sample yields 680,000 or so distinct CDR3 sequences, 16% seen once. Time point specified: newly diagnosed GD, antithyroid drugs for less than 3 months. With RNA extracted from PBMCs as input, the TCR library was made. The authors drew approximately 9 milliliters of peripheral blood into EDTA tubes. These data were likewise used in another study, on T cells in Graves' hyperthyroidism and ophthalmopathy. That paper notes: The hyperthyroidism was newly diagnosed and had lasted under 2 months; the patients were aged 18 to 65.

This receptor was identified in a woman in her 30s with Graves disease. This specimen consisted of peripheral blood mononuclear cells (PBMCs), obtained at new diagnosis, from a patient treated with antithyroid drugs. The chain links TRBV6-2 or TRBV6-3 to TRBJ1-2; maybe TRBD1 (5 bases). The CDR3 DNA reads TGTGCCAGCAGTGGGGGGTGGAACTATGGCTACACCTTC. This codes for CASSGGWNYGYTF.